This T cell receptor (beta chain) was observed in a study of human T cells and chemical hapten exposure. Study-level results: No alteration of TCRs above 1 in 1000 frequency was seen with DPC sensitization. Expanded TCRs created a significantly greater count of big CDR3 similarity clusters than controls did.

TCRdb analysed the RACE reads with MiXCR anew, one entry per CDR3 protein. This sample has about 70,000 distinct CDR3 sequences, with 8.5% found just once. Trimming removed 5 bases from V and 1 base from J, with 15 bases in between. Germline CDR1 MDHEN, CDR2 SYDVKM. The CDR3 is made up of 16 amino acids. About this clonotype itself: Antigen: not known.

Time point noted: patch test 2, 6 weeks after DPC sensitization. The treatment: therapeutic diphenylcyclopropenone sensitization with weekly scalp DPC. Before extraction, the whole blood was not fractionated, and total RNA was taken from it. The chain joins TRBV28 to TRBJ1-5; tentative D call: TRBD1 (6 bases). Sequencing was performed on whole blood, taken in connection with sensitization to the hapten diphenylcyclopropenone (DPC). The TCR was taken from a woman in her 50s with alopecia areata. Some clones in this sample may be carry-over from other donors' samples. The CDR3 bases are TGTGCCAGCAGTCGTCCCAGGACAGCGAGCAATCAGCCCCAGCATTTT. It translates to CASSRPRTASNQPQHF.